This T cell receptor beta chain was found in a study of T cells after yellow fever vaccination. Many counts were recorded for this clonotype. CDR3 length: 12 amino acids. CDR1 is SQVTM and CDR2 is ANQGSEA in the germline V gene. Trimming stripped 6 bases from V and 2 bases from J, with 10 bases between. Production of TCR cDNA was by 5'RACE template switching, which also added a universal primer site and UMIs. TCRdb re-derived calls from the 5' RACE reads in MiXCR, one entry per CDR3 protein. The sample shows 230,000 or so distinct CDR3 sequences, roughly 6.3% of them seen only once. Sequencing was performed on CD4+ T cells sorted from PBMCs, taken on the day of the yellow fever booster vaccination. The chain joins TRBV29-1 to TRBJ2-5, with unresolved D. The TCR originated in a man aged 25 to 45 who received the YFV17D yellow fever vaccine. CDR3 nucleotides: TGCAGCGTCATCGACGGGCAAGAGACCCAGTACTTC. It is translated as CSVIDGQETQYF.